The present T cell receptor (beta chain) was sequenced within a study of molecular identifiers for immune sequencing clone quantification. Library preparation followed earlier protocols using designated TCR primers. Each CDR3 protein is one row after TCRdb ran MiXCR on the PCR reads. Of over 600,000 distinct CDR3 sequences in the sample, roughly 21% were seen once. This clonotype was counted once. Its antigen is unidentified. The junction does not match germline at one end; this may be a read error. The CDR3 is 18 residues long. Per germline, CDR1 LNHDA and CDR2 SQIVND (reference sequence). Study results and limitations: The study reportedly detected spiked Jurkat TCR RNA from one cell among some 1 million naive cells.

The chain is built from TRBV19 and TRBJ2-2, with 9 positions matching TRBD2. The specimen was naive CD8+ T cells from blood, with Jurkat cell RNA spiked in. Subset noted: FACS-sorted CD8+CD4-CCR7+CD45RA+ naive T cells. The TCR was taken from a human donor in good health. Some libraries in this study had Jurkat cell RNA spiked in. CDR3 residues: CASNIRWASGTNTGELFF. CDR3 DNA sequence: TGTGCCAGTAATATAAGGTGGGCTAGCGGGACGAACACCGGGGAGCTGTTTTTT.